Below are 22 T cell receptor beta chains sequenced from a single sample in a study of shared clonotypes between healthy human individuals (dated by TCRdb to 2020 to 2022). The library was built by means of the immunoSEQ multiplex PCR assay. In its TCRdb copy, this immuneACCESS table keeps in-frame sequences only and misses some clones. Where compared with another copy, unresolved V genes explain less than half of these, and the others have no known cause. Recorded for this sample are 2.5 million or so clones; approximately 94% of them occurred a single time. The ten largest clonotypes hold over 0.12% of the sample. Source material: naive CD4+ T cells sorted from blood. The cell subset or site tag for this specimen amounts to: CD45RA+ positively selected. Receptors were obtained from a man in his late teens or twenties in good health.

The rearrangement joins TRBV11-2 to TRBJ2-2; 8 bases are shared with TRBD1. The CDR3 runs to 16 residues. Germline CDR1 reads SGHAT; CDR2 reads FQNNGV. V trimming: 5 bases; J trimming: 4 bases; junction bases outside the gene matches: 9. CDR3 in DNA: TGTGCCAGCAGCCCGATACAGGGACAGGTCACCGGGGAGCTGTTTTTT. Its translation is CASSPIQGQVTGELFF.

The chain employs TRBV30 and TRBJ1-2; D perhaps matches TRBD1 (5 bases). Germline-derived CDR1 and CDR2 are GTSNPN and SVGIG (reference sequence). The CDR3 consists of 12 residues. The germline V and J ends were trimmed by 4 bases and 8 bases, with 14 bases remaining between them. The CDR3 reads CAWTLPGVGYTF. In DNA form, the CDR3 reads TGTGCCTGGACTCTACCGGGGGTAGGCTACACCTTC.

The CDR3 DNA sequence: TGTGCCAGCAGCATACTATCGGGACAGGGTGTTGGAAACACCATATATTTT. Translation gives CASSILSGQGVGNTIYF. The rearrangement uses TRBV7-2 and TRBJ1-3; 9 bases are a match to TRBD1. Trimming took 5 bases from V and 3 from J; bases not matched to a gene: 11. From germline, CDR1 is SGHTA and CDR2 FQGNSA. This CDR3 comprises 17 residues.

The genes are TRBV5-1 and TRBJ2-7; D uncertain. Germline CDR1 is SGHRS and CDR2 is YFSETQ. V shed 0 bases and J shed 2 bases, with 9 bases lying between them. The CDR3 extends over 14 amino acids. The CDR3 protein is CASSLAEGTYEQYF. In nucleotides, the CDR3 is TGCGCCAGCAGCTTGGCGGAAGGGACCTACGAGCAGTACTTC.

The rearrangement uses TRBV19 and TRBJ1-1; 7 nucleotides match TRBD1. Germline-derived CDR1 and CDR2 are LNHDA and SQIVND (reference sequence). The V gene end was trimmed by 10 bases and the J gene end by 5 bases; junction bases not matched to a gene: 13. The CDR3 runs 14 residues. CDR3 region: CATRNDRVGTEAFF. The CDR3 DNA sequence: TGTGCCACGAGAAATGACAGGGTTGGGACTGAAGCTTTCTTT. Full variable domain (rest looked up from reference TRBV19 and TRBJ1-1): DGGITQSPKYLFRKEGQNVTLSCEQNLNHDAMYWYRQDPGQGLRLIYYSQIVNDFQKGDIAEGYSVSREKKESFPLTVTSAQKNPTAFYLCATRNDRVGTEAFFGQGTRLTVV.

The chain carries TRBV6-5 and TRBJ2-5; TRBD2 matches 13 bases. Germline loops: CDR1 MNHEY, CDR2 SVGAGI. The J segment lost 6 bases and the V segment lost 6 bases, leaving 7 bases of the junction unmatched. The CDR3 is 15 residues long. CDR3 in amino acids: CASSWTSGGGKTQYF. As DNA, the CDR3 is TGTGCCAGCAGCTGGACTAGCGGGGGCGGCAAGACCCAGTACTTC.

The rearrangement uses TRBV18 and TRBJ2-5; TRBD2 matches at 9 bases. The CDR3 totals 15 residues. The germline V gene encodes CDR1 KGHSH and CDR2 LQKENI. The trim removed 3 bases at V and 0 bases at J, leaving 2 bases unmatched. The CDR3 DNA follows: TGTGCCAGCTCACCCTCTAGCGGGGACCAAGAGACCCAGTACTTC. Protein sequence: CASSPSSGDQETQYF.

Remarks on this clone: Within the sample, other DNA sequences also encode this same CDR3. The chain joins TRBV10-3 to TRBJ1-2; 10 bases are a match to TRBD1. Trimming took 10 bases from V and 2 from J; bases not matched to a gene: 4. The CDR3 runs 13 residues. Per the germline V gene, CDR1 is ENHRY and CDR2 is SYGVKD. Here the CDR3 DNA reads TGTGCCACGCGACAGGGGGCCAACTATGGCTACACCTTC. Its protein product is CATRQGANYGYTF.

The gene calls are TRBV7-6 and TRBJ2-7; D is possibly TRBD1 or TRBD2 (5 bases each). In germline, CDR1 is SGHVS, CDR2 FNYEAQ. The V end was cut by 1 base, the J end by 2 bases, with 18 bases between. This CDR3 spans 17 amino acids. Here the CDR3 reads CASSLVTGAGQTYEQYF. CDR3 in DNA: TGTGCCAGCAGCTTAGTTACCGGGGCAGGGCAGACCTACGAGCAGTACTTC.

V and J are TRBV25-1 and TRBJ2-5; D perhaps matches TRBD1 (6 bases). Germline V lookup: CDR1 MGHDK, CDR2 SYGVNS. Trimming took 3 bases from V and 5 from J, leaving 13 bases between them. The CDR3 totals 14 residues. CDR3 in amino acids: CASSEAGVRETQYF. CDR3 DNA: TGTGCCAGCAGTGAGGCAGGGGTCCGGGAGACCCAGTACTTC.

The J gene is TRBJ1-2, the V gene TRBV7-9; TRBD1 is a possible D gene (5 bases). Trimming removed 0 bases at V and 1 base at J, with 9 bases between. This CDR3 region has 15 residues. Germline CDR1 and CDR2: SEHNR and FQNEAQ (reference sequence). The CDR3 loop is CASSLAGVVNYGYTF. DNA for the CDR3: TGTGCCAGCAGCTTAGCGGGGGTCGTTAACTATGGCTACACCTTC. The variable domain in full, with the rest retrieved from reference TRBV7-9 and TRBJ1-2, is DTGVSQNPRHKITKRGQNVTFRCDPISEHNRLYWYRQTLGQGPEFLTYFQNEAQLEKSRLLSDRFSAERPKGSFSTLEIQRTEQGDSAMYLCASSLAGVVNYGYTFGSGTRLTVV.

This chain links TRBV5-4 with TRBJ2-1; perhaps TRBD1 as D (6 bases). Germline V gene lookup returns CDR1 SGHNT and CDR2 YYREEE (reference sequence). The CDR3 runs 16 residues. Trimming pared 5 bases from V and 1 base from J, leaving 16 bases between. CDR3 residues: CASRPQGGGSYNEQFF. DNA of the CDR3: TGTGCCAGCAGACCACAGGGTGGGGGATCCTACAATGAGCAGTTCTTC.

This chain uses TRBV5-4 with TRBJ2-7; TRBD2 agrees at 7 bases. Germline assignment: CDR1 SGHNT and CDR2 YYREEE (reference sequence). V shed 3 bases, J shed 5 bases, and the junction held 8 bases outside the gene matches. The CDR3 totals 14 residues. CDR3 in amino acids: CASSWGGSPDEQYF. CDR3 coding DNA: TGTGCCAGCAGCTGGGGGGGGTCCCCCGACGAGCAGTACTTC.

V and J are TRBV18 and TRBJ1-1; no definite D call. Trimming stripped 2 bases from V and 0 bases from J, with 7 bases between. The CDR3 has 14 residues. Germline CDR1 KGHSH, CDR2 LQKENI. The CDR3 nucleotides read TGTGCCAGCTCACCAAAACAAGTGAACACTGAAGCTTTCTTT. Translation gives CASSPKQVNTEAFF.

About this clone itself: The junction shows a germline mismatch at one end, possibly a read error. V and J are TRBV28 and TRBJ1-2, with D perhaps TRBD1 (6 bases). This CDR3 is 16 amino acids long. The V gene's germline CDR1 is MDHEN and CDR2 SYDVKM. This CDR3 reads CASSLYPDTGNYGYTF. The CDR3 region has the DNA TGTGCCAGCAGCTTATACCCCGATACAGGGAACTATGGCTACACCTTC.

J is TRBJ2-7 and V is TRBV5-1; 13 bases agree with TRBD2. After removal of 0 bases from V and 0 bases from J, the junction contained 3 bases not matched to a gene. The germline V gene has CDR1 SGHRS and CDR2 YFSETQ. The CDR3 runs to 17 residues. CDR3 sequence: CASSLARTSGSSYEQYF. In nucleotides, the CDR3 is TGCGCCAGCAGCTTGGCTCGGACTAGCGGGAGCTCCTACGAGCAGTACTTC.

The gene calls are TRBV7-9 and TRBJ2-3, with TRBD2 matching 11 bases. Germline V gene sequence: CDR1 SEHNR, CDR2 FQNEAQ (reference sequence). J gave up 5 bases and V 5 bases, and 3 bases lay outside the gene matches. There are 14 residues in the CDR3. The CDR3 here is CASSLLAGEDTQYF. CDR3 sequence (DNA): TGTGCCAGCAGCCTACTAGCGGGAGAAGATACGCAGTATTTT.

The CDR3 DNA follows: TGTGCCAGCTCACCACGGAACAGCGGGATGGATGAAAAACTGTTTTTT. This codes for CASSPRNSGMDEKLFF. This chain uses TRBV18 with TRBJ1-4; D call uncertain. The germline gives CDR1 KGHSH, CDR2 LQKENI. Trimming pared 1 base from V and 6 bases from J, leaving 15 bases between. The CDR3 consists of 16 residues. Filled out from reference TRBV18 and TRBJ1-4, the complete variable domain reads NAGVMQNPRHLVRRRGQEARLRCSPMKGHSHVYWYRQLPEEGLKFMVYLQKENIIDESGMPKERFSAEFPKEGPSILRIQQVVRGDSAAYFCASSPRNSGMDEKLFFGSGTQLSVL.

This chain joins TRBV5-1 and TRBJ2-7; 15 bases are shared with TRBD2. With V trimmed by 2 bases and J by 7 bases, 7 bases remained unmatched. This CDR3 region has 16 residues. Per germline, CDR1 SGHRS and CDR2 YFSETQ. CDR3 DNA sequence: TGCGCCAGCAGCTTCGGACTAGCGGGAGGGCCGGATGAGCAGTACTTC. Translation gives CASSFGLAGGPDEQYF.

The count of this clone is one. The rearrangement uses TRBV27 and TRBJ2-7, with a possible D match to TRBD1 (6 bases). The CDR3 covers 15 residues. Germline CDR1 and CDR2: MNHEY and SMNVEV (reference sequence). Deletions cut 5 bases from V and 9 bases from J, with 23 bases between. CDR3 residues: CASSPPGTPRMGQYF. The CDR3 DNA reads TGTGCCAGCAGTCCCCCCGGGACACCCCGGATGGGGCAGTACTTC.

The chain combines TRBV5-4 with TRBJ1-2, with 7 bases fitting TRBD1. Trimming removed 4 bases from V and 9 bases from J; junction bases left unmatched: 9. This CDR3 region has 13 residues. From germline, CDR1 is SGHNT and CDR2 YYREEE (reference sequence). Here the CDR3 DNA reads TGTGCCAGCAGCCCAGACAGGGCTTTGCGCTACACCTTC. It encodes CASSPDRALRYTF.

This chain uses TRBV2 with TRBJ1-6; the D is unclear. CDR3 length: 14 residues. Germline V gene data show CDR1 as SNHLY and CDR2 as FYNNEI. Deletions cut 3 bases from V and 7 bases from J, with 10 bases between. The CDR3 loop is CASSEEQVNSPLHF. CDR3 in DNA: TGTGCCAGCAGTGAGGAGCAAGTGAATTCACCCCTCCACTTT.